Listed below are T cell receptor beta chains from one sample, sequenced in a study of CD8+CD57+ T cells in acquired aplastic anemia. TCRdb analysed the reads with MiXCR anew, one entry per CDR3 protein. The repertoire holds 400,000 to 450,000 distinct CDR3 sequences, with around 72% as singletons. The sample taken for sequencing was sorted CD4+, CD8+, or CD8+CD57+ T cells (not recorded which) from PBMCs. Receptor source: a human donor in good health, serving as a control. CDR3s include the opening cysteine and the closing phenylalanine or tryptophan. D genes are given only for firm matches. Clone size is not always given. Where it is, it says once, few, many or a class for expanded clones.

J	D	V	size	CDR3	DNA
TRBJ2-7	TRBD1	TRBV7-2	.	CASSPYRTGGIYEQYF	TGCGCCAGCAGCCCATACAGGACAGGGGGGATCTACGAGCAGTACTTC
TRBJ2-7	TRBD1	TRBV2	many	CASSAEQGYLYEQYF	TGTGCCAGCAGTGCGGAACAGGGGTACCTCTACGAGCAGTACTTC
TRBJ2-2	.	TRBV5-1	.	CASSRARGGDGELFF	TGCGCCAGCAGCCGAGCGCGGGGTGGCGACGGGGAGCTGTTTTTT
TRBJ2-7	.	TRBV5-1	.	CASSLGQGSNEQYF	TGCGCCAGCAGCTTGGGTCAGGGTTCTAACGAGCAGTACTTC
TRBJ2-7	.	TRBV7-6	.	CASSHTRGGGGDEQYF	TGTGCCAGCAGTCATACCCGTGGTGGGGGGGGCGACGAGCAGTACTTC
TRBJ2-2	TRBD2	TRBV7-4	.	CASSVIGGGGELFF	TGTGCCAGCAGCGTGATCGGCGGGGGCGGGGAGCTGTTTTTT
TRBJ1-5	.	TRBV14	.	CASSSGLEGIQDKHF	TGTGCCAGCAGCTCAGGGTTGGAGGGGATTCAAGACAAGCATTTT
TRBJ2-3	.	TRBV7-8	many	CASRDGGAGQYF	TGTGCCAGCAGAGACGGGGGCGCGGGGCAGTATTTT
TRBJ2-7	.	TRBV7-2	.	CASSLERSTNTQDQYF	TGTGCCAGCAGCTTAGAACGGAGCACAAATACGCAGGATCAGTACTTC
TRBJ2-2	.	TRBV10-3	.	CASSRQGGNTEALFF	TGCGCCAGCAGCAGGCAGGGTGGCAACACTGAGGCTTTGTTTTTT
TRBJ1-6	TRBD1	TRBV5-1	.	CASSLAAGGTPLHF	TGCGCCAGCAGCTTGGCCGCAGGGGGCACACCCCTCCACTTT
TRBJ1-2	TRBD1	TRBV19	.	CASSTTGTGDFYGYTF	TGTGCCAGTAGTACAACCGGGACAGGGGACTTCTATGGCTACACCTTC
TRBJ2-1	.	TRBV11-2	once	CASSPHTINEQFF	TGTGCCAGCAGCCCCCACACCATCAATGAGCAGTTCTTC
TRBJ1-6	TRBD1	TRBV11-1	.	CASSVSIGGTGAGNSPLHF	TGTGCCAGCAGTGTAAGTATCGGCGGGACAGGGGCGGGGAATTCACCCCTCCACTTT
TRBJ2-5	TRBD2	TRBV7-7	few	CASSLAAGGQETQYF	TGTGCCAGCAGCTTAGCAGCGGGAGGACAAGAGACCCAGTACTTC
TRBJ1-5	TRBD1	TRBV5-1	once	CASSARWDSDQPQHF	TGCGCCAGCAGCGCCAGGTGGGACAGTGATCAGCCCCAGCATTTT
TRBJ2-7	.	TRBV12-3/TRBV12-4	.	CASSPPVGEQYF	TGTGCCAGCAGTCCGCCTGTCGGCGAGCAGTACTTC
TRBJ2-3	TRBD2	TRBV20-1	.	CSASSAGVGNEQYF	TGCAGTGCTAGTTCCGCGGGGGTAGGGAATGAGCAGTATTTT
TRBJ2-1	.	TRBV9	.	CAITVSVTSTGEQFF	TGTGCCATCACCGTCTCCGTGACGAGCACCGGTGAGCAGTTCTTC
TRBJ2-3	.	TRBV7-3	many	CASSFDRGNTDTQYF	TGTGCCAGCAGCTTCGATCGTGGGAACACAGATACGCAGTATTTT
TRBJ2-7	.	TRBV7-2	.	CATTPETEYYEQYF	TGTGCCACCACGCCCGAGACAGAGTACTACGAGCAGTACTTC
TRBJ2-7	.	TRBV24-1	.	CATSSPCIANSPSILF	.
TRBJ2-1	.	TRBV5-1	.	CASSFAQGVWNEQFF	TGTGCCAGCAGCTTTGCACAGGGTGTCTGGAATGAGCAGTTCTTC
TRBJ1-2	.	TRBV11-2	many	CASSPLGRSHNYGYTF	TGTGCCAGCAGCCCTCTGGGCAGGTCCCATAACTATGGCTACACCTTC
TRBJ2-5	.	TRBV7-2	.	CASRRETGQETQYF	TGTGCCAGCAGAAGAGAGACAGGCCAAGAGACCCAGTACTTC
TRBJ2-5	.	TRBV7-9	many	CASSNNVQETQYF	TGTGCCAGCAGCAACAACGTCCAAGAGACCCAGTACTTC
TRBJ2-1	TRBD1	TRBV29-1	.	CSGDRANNEAFF	TGCAGCGGCGACAGGGCTAACAATGAGGCGTTCTTT
TRBJ2-3	TRBD2	TRBV7-3	.	CASSHGTSGRETQYF	TGCGCCAGCAGCCACGGGACCAGCGGGAGAGAGACCCAGTATTTT
TRBJ1-5	.	TRBV4-3	.	CATCTRDDQPQHF	TGCGCCACCTGCACACGGGATGATCAGCCCCAGCATTTT
TRBJ1-6	.	TRBV7-2	.	CASSSRQTNSPHHF	TGTGCCAGCAGCAGCCGCCAGACAAATTCACCCCACCACTTT
TRBJ2-5	.	TRBV20-1	.	CSASTGGSEKETQYF	TGCAGTGCTAGTACCGGGGGAAGTGAAAAAGAGACCCAGTACTTC
TRBJ1-6	TRBD1	TRBV5-6	.	CAIPGQGNSPLHF	TGTGCCATACCGGGACAGGGGAATTCACCCCTCCACTTT
TRBJ1-2	.	TRBV29-1	.	CSVDVMPGGYIF	TGCAGCGTCGACGTGATGCCTGGTGGATATATCTTC
TRBJ1-2	.	TRBV7-9	.	CASSYIPLPSHYTF	TGTGCCAGCAGTTACATCCCTCTTCCCTCTCACTACACCTTC
TRBJ2-2	TRBD2	TRBV7-2	once	CASSPAPRGGRASLFF	TGTGCCAGCAGCCCCGCACCCCGGGGGGGGCGAGCCAGTCTGTTTTTT
TRBJ2-7	.	TRBV9	.	CASSPTTSSCEQYF	TGTGCCAGCAGCCCCACCACCAGCTCCTGCGAGCAGTACTTC
TRBJ1-2	.	TRBV10-1	few	CASSVGKTYGYTF	TGCGCCAGCAGTGTTGGCAAAACCTATGGCTACACCTTC
TRBJ2-7	.	TRBV9	.	CASSVPGEERLRAYF	TGTGCCAGCAGCGTGCCGGGAGAAGAGCGCCTACGAGCATACTTC
TRBJ1-2	TRBD1	TRBV7-2	few	CASSPQGQGYGYTF	TGTGCCAGCAGCCCACAGGGACAGGGATATGGCTACACCTTC
TRBJ2-5	.	TRBV20-1	.	CSARVAGRFQETQYF	TGCAGTGCTAGAGTGGCAGGGCGATTTCAAGAGACCCAGTACTTC
TRBJ1-1	.	TRBV29-1	.	CSVTTGEAFF	TGCAGCGTGACCACGGGTGAAGCTTTCTTT
TRBJ1-1	.	TRBV7-9	.	CASSLVGEAHFF	TGTGCCAGCAGCTTAGTCGGGGAAGCGCATTTTTTT
TRBJ2-7	.	TRBV13	many	CAGPRSCYEQYF	TGTGCCGGCCCCCGAAGCTGCTACGAGCAGTACTTC
TRBJ2-7	.	TRBV10-3	.	CAIKGVFDSPQHF	TGTGCCATAAAAGGGGTGTTTGATTCACCCCAGCACTTT
TRBJ1-4	TRBD1	TRBV2	.	CASSRPGGNDKQLF	TGTGCCAGCAGCCGGCCAGGGGGTAATGACAAGCAGTTGTTT
TRBJ2-5	.	TRBV7-8	.	CASNYGTGETQYF	TGTGCCAGCAATTACGGTACGGGAGAGACCCAGTACTTC
TRBJ2-2	.	TRBV5-1	many	CASSFREFNTGELFF	TGCGCCAGCAGCTTCAGGGAGTTTAACACCGGGGAGCTGTTTTTT
TRBJ1-6	.	TRBV12-3/TRBV12-4	.	CASSRDVTGGSPLHF	TGTGCCAGCAGTAGAGATGTTACCGGCGGCTCACCCCTCCACTTT
TRBJ1-3	.	TRBV12-3/TRBV12-4	many	CASSLRPFSSGNTIYF	TGTGCCAGCAGTTTACGGCCTTTTTCCTCTGGAAACACCATATATTTT
TRBJ1-6	.	TRBV15	.	CATSRDKGVLHF	TGTGCCACCAGCAGAGATAAGGGCGTGCTGCACTTC
TRBJ1-5	.	TRBV11-3	.	CASSRRTSQHF	TGTGCCAGCAGCAGACGGACTAGCCAGCATTTT
TRBJ2-7	.	TRBV7-6	.	CASSLGGETQYFGYF	.
TRBJ2-1	.	TRBV20-1	.	CSASGGTKEQFF	TGCAGTGCGAGCGGCGGGACCAAAGAGCAGTTCTTC
TRBJ2-1	.	TRBV9	many	CASSVETGSNEQFF	TGTGCCAGCAGCGTAGAGACGGGAAGCAATGAGCAGTTCTTC